The rows below give T cell receptor beta chains drawn from one sample of a study of blood T cell repertoires in COVID-19. Here immunoSEQ multiplex PCR was the method, and the copy in TCRdb shows in-frame clones only, minus some. The sample consists of approximately 360,000 clones, roughly four fifths of them appearing once. The sample comprised PBMCs or T cells enriched from blood (not recorded which). The receptors were gathered from a woman between 45 and 60 years old who had recovered from COVID-19. CDR3s include the opening cysteine and the closing phenylalanine or tryptophan. Fields, in order: J gene, V gene, D gene, clone size, CDR3 protein, CDR3 DNA. A D gene is named only where the DNA matches it firmly. Clone size is given for some rows only: seen once, a few or many times, or a class if the clone is expanded.

j_call: TRBJ2-3
v_call: TRBV9
d_call: TRBD2
clone_size: once
cdr3_aa: CASSVGAASGSGADTQYF
cdr3_nt: TGTGCCAGCAGCGTAGGGGCGGCTAGCGGGAGCGGGGCAGATACGCAGTATTTT

j_call: TRBJ1-5
v_call: TRBV11-2
d_call: .
clone_size: .
cdr3_aa: CASSSGNQPQHF
cdr3_nt: TGTGCCAGCAGCTCCGGCAATCAGCCCCAGCATTTT

j_call: TRBJ2-7
v_call: TRBV11-3
d_call: .
clone_size: .
cdr3_aa: CASSLRGREAYEQYF
cdr3_nt: TGTGCCAGCAGCTTACGGGGCAGGGAGGCCTACGAGCAGTACTTC

j_call: TRBJ1-2
v_call: TRBV20-1
d_call: .
clone_size: .
cdr3_aa: CSAGSPNGYTF
cdr3_nt: TGCAGTGCCGGGTCCCCGAACGGCTACACCTTC

j_call: TRBJ2-1
v_call: TRBV19
d_call: TRBD2
clone_size: .
cdr3_aa: CASSAPWGAGGYNEQFF
cdr3_nt: TGTGCCAGTAGTGCCCCGTGGGGAGCGGGAGGGTACAATGAGCAGTTCTTC

j_call: TRBJ1-2
v_call: TRBV15
d_call: .
clone_size: .
cdr3_aa: CATSRAGGVGGYTF
cdr3_nt: TGTGCCACCAGCAGAGCCGGGGGGGTCGGCGGCTACACCTTC

j_call: TRBJ2-5
v_call: TRBV6-5
d_call: TRBD1
clone_size: .
cdr3_aa: CASSLDRVVETQYF
cdr3_nt: TGTGCCAGCAGTCTGGACAGGGTTGTTGAGACCCAGTACTTC

j_call: TRBJ2-7
v_call: TRBV11-3
d_call: .
clone_size: few
cdr3_aa: CASSLDSAYEQYF
cdr3_nt: TGTGCCAGCAGCTTAGATTCGGCCTACGAGCAGTACTTC

j_call: TRBJ2-2
v_call: TRBV5-1
d_call: TRBD1
clone_size: .
cdr3_aa: CASSLTGANTGELFF
cdr3_nt: TGCGCCAGCAGCTTGACAGGGGCGAACACCGGGGAGCTGTTTTTT

j_call: TRBJ2-7
v_call: TRBV10-3
d_call: TRBD2
clone_size: once
cdr3_aa: CAISDLTSEAYEQYF
cdr3_nt: TGTGCCATCAGTGATCTAACTAGCGAAGCCTACGAGCAGTACTTC

j_call: TRBJ2-1
v_call: TRBV6-2/TRBV6-3
d_call: .
clone_size: .
cdr3_aa: CASSYRQGFNNEQFF
cdr3_nt: TGTGCCAGCAGTTATCGGCAGGGGTTTAACAATGAGCAGTTCTTC

j_call: TRBJ1-1
v_call: TRBV20-1
d_call: .
clone_size: .
cdr3_aa: CSASMGAYEAFF
cdr3_nt: TGCAGTGCTAGTATGGGGGCCTATGAAGCTTTCTTT

j_call: TRBJ1-3
v_call: TRBV18
d_call: .
clone_size: .
cdr3_aa: CASSPPQGISSGNTIYF
cdr3_nt: TGTGCCAGCTCACCACCGCAGGGGATTTCCTCTGGAAACACCATATATTTT

j_call: TRBJ2-1
v_call: TRBV14
d_call: .
clone_size: .
cdr3_aa: CASSQDVGSGSNEQFF
cdr3_nt: TGTGCCAGCAGCCAAGATGTAGGTTCCGGGAGCAATGAGCAGTTCTTC

j_call: TRBJ2-7
v_call: TRBV30
d_call: .
clone_size: .
cdr3_aa: CAWGPPVEQYF
cdr3_nt: TGTGCCTGGGGGCCTCCGGTAGAGCAGTACTTC

j_call: TRBJ1-2
v_call: TRBV12-3/TRBV12-4
d_call: .
clone_size: few
cdr3_aa: CASSLGQDYGYTF
cdr3_nt: TGTGCCAGCAGTTTAGGGCAAGACTATGGCTACACCTTC

j_call: TRBJ2-3
v_call: TRBV7-9
d_call: .
clone_size: .
cdr3_aa: CASSSGVGVELSTDTQYF
cdr3_nt: TGTGCCAGCAGCTCAGGGGTGGGGGTAGAACTAAGCACAGATACGCAGTATTTT

j_call: TRBJ1-5
v_call: TRBV30
d_call: .
clone_size: once
cdr3_aa: CAWGLYSNQPQHF
cdr3_nt: TGTGCCTGGGGACTGTATAGCAATCAGCCCCAGCATTTT

j_call: TRBJ2-1
v_call: TRBV7-8
d_call: TRBD2
clone_size: .
cdr3_aa: CASSPGTSVGEQFF
cdr3_nt: TGTGCCAGCAGCCCCGGGACTAGCGTCGGTGAGCAGTTCTTC

j_call: TRBJ2-7
v_call: TRBV7-2
d_call: TRBD1
clone_size: .
cdr3_aa: CASSSQGASWQYF
cdr3_nt: TGTGCCAGCAGCAGCCAGGGGGCGAGTTGGCAGTACTTC